Below are 19 T cell receptor beta chains sequenced from a single sample in a study of PD-1 blockade in classical Hodgkin lymphoma. Time point defined: cycle 4 day 1 (C4D1), after 6 weeks of nivolumab. Each of the patients experienced relapse following autologous stem cell transplantation, and their brentuximab vedotin exposure differed. The data were produced by immunoSEQ multiplex PCR, yet TCRdb's version contains in-frame clones alone and is incomplete. The data hold 15,000 to 20,000 clones, with about 65% observed a single time. The input for sequencing was peripheral blood mononuclear cells (PBMCs), taken before the fourth cycle of nivolumab. The receptors come from a human donor with classical Hodgkin lymphoma.

For this clone: The same CDR3 also results from other DNA sequences found in this sample. The V gene is TRBV27, the J gene TRBJ2-5, with 10 positions matching TRBD2. Germline CDR1 and CDR2: MNHEY and SMNVEV (reference sequence). The CDR3 extends over 14 amino acids. V trimming: 2 bases; J trimming: 4 bases; junction bases outside the gene matches: 1. CDR3 DNA: TGTGCCAGCAGTTTACGACTAGCGGGAGAGACCCAGTACTTC. It yields the protein CASSLRLAGETQYF.

The V call is TRBV9, the J call TRBJ2-2; D unresolved. This CDR3 contains 14 residues. V was cut by 3 bases and J by 4 bases, with 10 bases left in between. CDR1 is SGDLS and CDR2 is YYNGEE in the germline V gene. CDR3 sequence (DNA): TGTGCCAGCAGCGCAGAGACAAGCACCGGGGAGCTGTTTTTT. It codes for CASSAETSTGELFF.

This clone is judged medium-sized. Here the CDR3 DNA reads TGCGCCAGCAGTGTGGACAGGGGACAGCCCCAGCATTTT. Translated, it gives CASSVDRGQPQHF. The V gene is TRBV10-2, the J gene TRBJ1-5; 9 bases match TRBD1. Germline V gene sequence: CDR1 WSHSY, CDR2 SAAADI. The J segment lost 7 bases and the V segment lost 4 bases, leaving 2 bases of the junction unmatched. The CDR3 is made up of 13 amino acids.

The gene calls are TRBV27 and TRBJ1-6; TRBD1 might be the D (5 bases). Per germline, CDR1 MNHEY and CDR2 SMNVEV (reference sequence). V was cut by 3 bases and J by 10 bases, with 13 bases left in between. The CDR3 is made up of 14 amino acids. The CDR3 is CASSFGRANSPLHF. CDR3 sequence (DNA): TGTGCCAGCAGTTTCGGCAGGGCCAACTCACCCCTCCACTTT.

This chain connects TRBV10-3 to TRBJ2-1; 7 bases map to TRBD1. The V and J ends lost 7 bases and 6 bases, in that order; junction bases with no gene match: 3. CDR1 is ENHRY and CDR2 is SYGVKD in the germline V gene. This CDR3 is 12 amino acids long. As DNA, the CDR3 is TGTGCCATCACGGGACAGAGCAATGAGCAGTTCTTC. It yields the protein CAITGQSNEQFF.

The V and J genes are TRBV27 and TRBJ2-7; the match to TRBD2 covers 14 bases. This CDR3 region has 16 residues. CDR1 is MNHEY and CDR2 is SMNVEV in the germline V gene (reference sequence). V shed 4 bases and J 4 bases; nucleotides not matched to a gene: 6. The CDR3 DNA reads as TGTGCCAGCAGTTCCCTCGGGACTAGCGGGGGATACGAGCAGTACTTC. It encodes CASSSLGTSGGYEQYF.

This chain joins TRBV9 and TRBJ2-1; 7 positions match TRBD2. V lost 6 bases, J lost 6 bases, and 9 bases stayed unmatched. Germline V gives CDR1 SGDLS, CDR2 YYNGEE. This CDR3 is 14 amino acids long. In DNA, the CDR3 is TGTGCCAGCAATGTAGCGGGCGGGCGCAATGAGCAGTTCTTC. It specifies CASNVAGGRNEQFF.

The rearrangement links TRBV13 to TRBJ2-7; 10 positions match TRBD2. Germline CDR1 PRHDT, CDR2 FYEKMQ (reference sequence). CDR3 length: 19 amino acids. V trimming: 5 bases; J trimming: 4 bases; junction bases outside the gene matches: 20. This chain's CDR3 is CASSPGTARTSGRGYEQYF. The CDR3 DNA follows: TGTGCCAGCAGCCCCGGGACAGCAAGGACTAGCGGCCGGGGGTACGAGCAGTACTTC.

The V call is TRBV27, the J call TRBJ2-3, with 8 nucleotides matching TRBD1. With 5 bases clipped from V and 9 bases from J, the junction kept 7 bases outside the gene matches. Germline lookup yields CDR1 MNHEY and CDR2 SMNVEV (reference sequence). This CDR3 comprises 13 residues. The CDR3 here is CASSTTRTGTQYF. The CDR3 nucleotides read TGTGCCAGCAGTACAACCCGGACAGGGACGCAGTATTTT.

In this sample, this clone turned up once. The chain couples TRBV27 to TRBJ2-7; 9 bases are a match to TRBD2. Germline V gives CDR1 MNHEY, CDR2 SMNVEV (reference sequence). With 4 bases clipped from V and 4 bases from J, the junction kept 11 bases outside the gene matches. CDR3 length equals 16 residues. The CDR3 nucleotides are TGTGCCAGCAGTTCCCTTTCCGGGACTAGCCGGTACGAGCAGTACTTC. This translates into CASSSLSGTSRYEQYF.

The chain links TRBV28 to TRBJ1-6; TRBD1 agrees at 7 bases. The CDR3 totals 16 residues. Germline V lookup: CDR1 MDHEN, CDR2 SYDVKM. V shed 5 bases and J 14 bases; nucleotides not matched to a gene: 18. As DNA, the CDR3 is TGTGCCAGCAGTCTCCGGGACAGTGGCTTGATTGGGGCCCTCCACTTT. Translation: CASSLRDSGLIGALHF.

The rearrangement joins TRBV28 to TRBJ2-3, with D hard to call. Between the trimmed V and J ends, which lost 6 bases and 0 bases, there was a span of 16 bases. Germline V lookup: CDR1 MDHEN, CDR2 SYDVKM. This CDR3 has 16 residues. CDR3 nucleotide sequence: TGTGCCAGCAGGGTTAGGAGTAGCCATAGCACAGATACGCAGTATTTT. It translates to CASRVRSSHSTDTQYF. The complete variable domain, with remaining parts taken from reference TRBV28 and TRBJ2-3, reads DVKVTQSSRYLVKRTGEKVFLECVQDMDHENMFWYRQDPGLGLRLIYFSYDVKMKEKGDIPEGYSVSREKKERFSLILESASTNQTSMYLCASRVRSSHSTDTQYFGPGTRLTVL.

The chain has TRBV5-6 and TRBJ2-7; D is ambiguous. Trimming left V 1 base short and J 7 bases short, with 12 bases between. Germline loops: CDR1 SGHDT, CDR2 YYEEEE. The CDR3 is made up of 13 amino acids. CDR3 amino acids: CASSLPASSEQYF. The CDR3 bases are TGTGCCAGCAGCTTGCCGGCGTCGAGTGAGCAGTACTTC.

The chain links TRBV5-1 to TRBJ2-7; D possibly corresponds to TRBD1 (6 bases). Germline V gene lookup returns CDR1 SGHRS and CDR2 YFSETQ. The CDR3 contains 16 residues. Trimming cost V 0 bases and J 0 bases, with 13 bases left between them. The CDR3 nucleotides read TGCGCCAGCAGCTTGGGACCCCGGGACAACTCCTACGAGCAGTACTTC. Translated, it gives CASSLGPRDNSYEQYF.

The DNA for the CDR3 is TGTGCCAGCAGCTCAATAGCGGGGAGCTCCTACAATGAGCAGTTCTTC. It encodes CASSSIAGSSYNEQFF. The chain combines TRBV7-6 with TRBJ2-1, with TRBD2 matching 8 bases. CDR3 length: 16 residues. Germline-derived CDR1 and CDR2 are SGHVS and FNYEAQ. The V gene end was trimmed by 4 bases and the J gene end by 0 bases; junction bases not matched to a gene: 5.

The chain recombines TRBV18 with TRBJ2-5; D not certain. Trimming took 2 bases from V and 4 from J, leaving 14 bases between them. Per the germline V gene, CDR1 is KGHSH and CDR2 is LQKENI. The CDR3 is 15 amino acids. CDR3 in amino acids: CASSPISIARETQYF. The CDR3 DNA reads as TGTGCCAGCTCACCAATATCGATAGCTCGAGAGACCCAGTACTTC.

This clone was recorded a few times. The V and J genes are TRBV2 and TRBJ1-2; no firm D call. V was shortened by 4 bases and J by 0 bases, with 6 bases between the two germline ends. There are 13 residues in the CDR3. Germline V gives CDR1 SNHLY, CDR2 FYNNEI. CDR3 bases: TGTGCCAGCAGTGGAACCGCTAACTATGGCTACACCTTC. Translation gives CASSGTANYGYTF.

The CDR3 sequence is CASSFRTGAYEQYF. The CDR3 nucleotides read TGTGCCAGCAGCTTTCGGACAGGGGCCTACGAGCAGTACTTC. This chain joins TRBV7-8 and TRBJ2-7; 9 bases agree with TRBD1. From germline, CDR1 is SGHVS and CDR2 FQNEAQ. V shed 3 bases, J shed 2 bases, and the junction held 2 bases outside the gene matches. The CDR3 sequence is 14 residues long.

The chain links TRBV7-9 to TRBJ2-1; 11 bases map to TRBD2. The trim removed 5 bases at V and 7 bases at J, leaving 13 bases unmatched. Germline V gene sequence: CDR1 SEHNR, CDR2 FQNEAQ (reference sequence). This CDR3 contains 17 residues. This CDR3 is CASSATATSGSNNEQFF. For the CDR3, the DNA is TGTGCCAGCAGCGCAACCGCAACTAGCGGGAGTAATAATGAGCAGTTCTTC.